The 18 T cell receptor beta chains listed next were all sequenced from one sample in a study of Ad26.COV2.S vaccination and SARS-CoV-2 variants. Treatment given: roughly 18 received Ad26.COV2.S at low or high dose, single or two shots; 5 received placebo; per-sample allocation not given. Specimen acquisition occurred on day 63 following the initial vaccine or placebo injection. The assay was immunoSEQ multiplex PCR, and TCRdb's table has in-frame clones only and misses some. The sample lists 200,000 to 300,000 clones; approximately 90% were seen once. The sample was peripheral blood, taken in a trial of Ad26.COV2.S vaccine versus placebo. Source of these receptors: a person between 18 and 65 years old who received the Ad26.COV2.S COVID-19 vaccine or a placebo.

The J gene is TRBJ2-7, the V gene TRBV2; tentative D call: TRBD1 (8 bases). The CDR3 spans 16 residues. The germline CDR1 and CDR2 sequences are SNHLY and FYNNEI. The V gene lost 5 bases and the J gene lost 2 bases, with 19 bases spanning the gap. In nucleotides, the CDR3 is TGTGCCAGCAGTCGTCAACAGGGGGGGTTAACCTACGAGCAGTACTTC. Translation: CASSRQQGGLTYEQYF. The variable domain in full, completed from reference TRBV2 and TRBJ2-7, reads EPEVTQTPSHQVTQMGQEVILRCVPISNHLYFYWYRQILGQKVEFLVSFYNNEISEKSEIFDDQFSVERPDGSNFTLKIRSTKLEDSAMYFCASSRQQGGLTYEQYFGPGTRLTVT.

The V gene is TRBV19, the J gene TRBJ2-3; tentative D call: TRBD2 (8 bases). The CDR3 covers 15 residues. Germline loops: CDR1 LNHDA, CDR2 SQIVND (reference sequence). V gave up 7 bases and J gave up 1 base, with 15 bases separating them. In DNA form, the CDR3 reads TGTGCCAGTAAGGGACAGCGGGAGCGCACAGATACGCAGTATTTT. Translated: CASKGQRERTDTQYF.

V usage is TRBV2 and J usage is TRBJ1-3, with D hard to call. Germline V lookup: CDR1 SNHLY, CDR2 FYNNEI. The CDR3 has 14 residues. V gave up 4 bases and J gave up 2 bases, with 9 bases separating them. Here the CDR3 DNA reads TGTGCCAGCAGTGGGGAGGTCCCTGGAAACACCATATATTTT. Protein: CASSGEVPGNTIYF. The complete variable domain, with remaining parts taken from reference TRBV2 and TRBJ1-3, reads EPEVTQTPSHQVTQMGQEVILRCVPISNHLYFYWYRQILGQKVEFLVSFYNNEISEKSEIFDDQFSVERPDGSNFTLKIRSTKLEDSAMYFCASSGEVPGNTIYFGEGSWLTVV.

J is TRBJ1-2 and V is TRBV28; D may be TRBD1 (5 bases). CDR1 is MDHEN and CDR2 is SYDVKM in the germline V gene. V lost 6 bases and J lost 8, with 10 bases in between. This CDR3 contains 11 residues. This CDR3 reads CASSSWGGYTF. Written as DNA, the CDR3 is TGTGCCAGCAGCTCTTGGGGGGGCTACACCTTC.

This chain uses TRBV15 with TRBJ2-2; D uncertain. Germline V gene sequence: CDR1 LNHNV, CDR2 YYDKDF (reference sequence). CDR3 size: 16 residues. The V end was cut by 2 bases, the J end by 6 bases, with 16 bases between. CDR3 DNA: TGTGCCACCAGCAGAAAGACCCACAGTGCCCCCGGGGAGCTGTTTTTT. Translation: CATSRKTHSAPGELFF.

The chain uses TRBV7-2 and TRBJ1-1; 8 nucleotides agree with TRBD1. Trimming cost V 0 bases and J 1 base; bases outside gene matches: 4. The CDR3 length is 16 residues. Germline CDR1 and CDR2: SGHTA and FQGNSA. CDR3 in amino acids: CASSLAWTGWNTEAFF. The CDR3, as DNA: TGTGCCAGCAGCTTAGCGTGGACAGGGTGGAACACTGAAGCTTTCTTT.

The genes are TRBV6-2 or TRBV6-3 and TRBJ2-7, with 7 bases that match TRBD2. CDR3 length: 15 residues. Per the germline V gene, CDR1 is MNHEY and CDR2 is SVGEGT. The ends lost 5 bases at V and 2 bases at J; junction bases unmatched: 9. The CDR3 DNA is TGTGCCAGCAGTCCGGGAGGCGCCGATACCTACGAGCAGTACTTC. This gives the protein CASSPGGADTYEQYF.

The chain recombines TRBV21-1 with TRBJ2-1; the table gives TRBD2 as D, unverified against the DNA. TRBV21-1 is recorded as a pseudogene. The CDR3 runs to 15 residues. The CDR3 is CASSRTHKLYNEQFF. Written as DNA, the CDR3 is TGTGCCAGCAGCAGGACTCATAAATTATACAATGAGCAGTTCTTC.

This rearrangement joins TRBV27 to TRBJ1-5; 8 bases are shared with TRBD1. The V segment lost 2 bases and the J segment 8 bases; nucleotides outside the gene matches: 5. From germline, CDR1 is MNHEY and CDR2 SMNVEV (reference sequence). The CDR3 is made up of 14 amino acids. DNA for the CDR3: TGTGCCAGCAGTTTAACAGGGGGGATAGAGCCCCAGCATTTT. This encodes CASSLTGGIEPQHF.

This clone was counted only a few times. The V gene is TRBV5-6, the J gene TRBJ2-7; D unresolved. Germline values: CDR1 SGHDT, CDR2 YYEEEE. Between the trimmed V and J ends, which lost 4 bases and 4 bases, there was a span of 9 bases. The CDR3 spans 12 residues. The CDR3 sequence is CASSRTQYEQYF. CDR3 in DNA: TGTGCCAGCAGCCGGACCCAATACGAGCAGTACTTC.

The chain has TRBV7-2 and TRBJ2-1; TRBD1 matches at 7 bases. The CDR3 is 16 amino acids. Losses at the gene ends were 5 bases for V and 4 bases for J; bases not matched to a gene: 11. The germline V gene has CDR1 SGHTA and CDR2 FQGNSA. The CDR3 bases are TGTGCCAGCAGCCAGCATCAGGCCAGGGGGTACAATGAGCAGTTCTTC. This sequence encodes CASSQHQARGYNEQFF.

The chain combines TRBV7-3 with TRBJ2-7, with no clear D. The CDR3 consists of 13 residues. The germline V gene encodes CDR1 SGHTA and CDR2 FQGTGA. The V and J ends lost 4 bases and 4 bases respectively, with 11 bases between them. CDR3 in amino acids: CASSSGPIYEQYF. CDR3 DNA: TGTGCCAGCAGCTCAGGACCGATTTACGAGCAGTACTTC.

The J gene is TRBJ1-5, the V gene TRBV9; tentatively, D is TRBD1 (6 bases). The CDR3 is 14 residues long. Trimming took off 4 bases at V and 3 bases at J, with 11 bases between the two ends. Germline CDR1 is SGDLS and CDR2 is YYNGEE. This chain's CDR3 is CASSLTGNNQPQHF. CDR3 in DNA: TGTGCCAGCAGCCTAACAGGGAACAATCAGCCCCAGCATTTT.

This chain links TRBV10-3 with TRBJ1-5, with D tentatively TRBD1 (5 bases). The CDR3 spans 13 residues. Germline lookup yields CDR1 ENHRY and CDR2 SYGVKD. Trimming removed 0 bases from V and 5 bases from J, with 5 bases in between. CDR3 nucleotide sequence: TGTGCCATCAGTGAGTCGGGGGATCAGCCCCAGCATTTT. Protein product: CAISESGDQPQHF.

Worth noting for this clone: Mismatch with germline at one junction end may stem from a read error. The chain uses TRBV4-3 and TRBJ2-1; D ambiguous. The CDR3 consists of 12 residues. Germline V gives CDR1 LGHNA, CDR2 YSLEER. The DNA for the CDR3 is TGCGCCAGCAGCCAAGAGAGCAGGCCGCTACTCTTC. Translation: CASSQESRPLLF.

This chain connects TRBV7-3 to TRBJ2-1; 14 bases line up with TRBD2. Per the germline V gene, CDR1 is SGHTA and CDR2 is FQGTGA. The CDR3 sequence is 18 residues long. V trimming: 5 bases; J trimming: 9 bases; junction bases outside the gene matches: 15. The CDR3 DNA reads TGTGCCAGCAGCGCGGACAGGGGACTAGCGGGAGAATATGGTGAGCAGTTCTTC. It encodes CASSADRGLAGEYGEQFF.

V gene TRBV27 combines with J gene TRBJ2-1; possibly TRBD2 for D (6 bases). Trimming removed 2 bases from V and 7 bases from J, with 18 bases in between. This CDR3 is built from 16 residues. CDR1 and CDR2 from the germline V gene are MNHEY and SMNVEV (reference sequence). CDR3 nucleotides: TGTGCCAGCAGTTTAAGTTTCGGCGGGGCAGGTAATGAGCAGTTCTTC. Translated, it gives CASSLSFGGAGNEQFF.

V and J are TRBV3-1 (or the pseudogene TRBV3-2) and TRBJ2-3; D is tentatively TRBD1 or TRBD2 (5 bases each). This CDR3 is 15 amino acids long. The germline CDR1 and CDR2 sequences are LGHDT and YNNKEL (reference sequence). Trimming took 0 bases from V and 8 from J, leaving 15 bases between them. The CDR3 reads CASSQEGEGKRTQYF. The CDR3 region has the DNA TGTGCCAGCAGCCAAGAGGGAGAGGGGAAACGTACGCAGTATTTT.